The 27 T cell receptor beta chains below come from one sample, sequenced in a study of a mutant IDH1 vaccine in newly diagnosed glioma (dated by TCRdb to about 2021). Receptor libraries were prepared by the immunoSEQ multiplex PCR assay. Imported from immuneACCESS, the table was reduced by TCRdb to in-frame sequences with V and J called. These copies leave out some clones; in studies compared against another copy, an unresolved V gene accounts for under half, and the cause of the remainder is not known. The sample table holds approximately 16,000 clones, of which nearly 97% were seen once. Over 3% of the sample belongs to the ten largest clones. The sample's time point label, decoded: baseline, week 1 (first vaccination visit). The treatment or condition label corresponds to: pre-vaccination baseline after standard-of-care therapy. The specimen was peripheral blood mononuclear cells (PBMCs), collected from a glioma patient treated with radiotherapy, temozolomide or both. These receptors were collected from a woman in her late teens or twenties with glioma. Some clones in this sample may be carry-over from other donors' samples.

This chain connects TRBV5-1 to TRBJ2-3, with 11 bases lining up with TRBD2. Germline V gives CDR1 SGHRS, CDR2 YFSETQ. The CDR3 length is 17 residues. The J segment lost 2 bases and the V segment lost 2 bases, leaving 7 bases of the junction unmatched. The CDR3 bases are TGCGCCAGCAGCTTTGAAAGACTAGCGGGGAACACAGATACGCAGTATTTT. Protein: CASSFERLAGNTDTQYF. The variable domain in full, completed from reference TRBV5-1 and TRBJ2-3, reads KAGVTQTPRYLIKTRGQQVTLSCSPISGHRSVSWYQQTPGQGLQFLFEYFSETQRNKGNFPGRFSGRQFSNSRSEMNVSTLELGDSALYLCASSFERLAGNTDTQYFGPGTRLTVL.

The chain is built from TRBV19 and TRBJ2-3; no firm D call. Germline V CDR1 and CDR2: LNHDA, SQIVND (reference sequence). The CDR3 is 15 amino acids. Trimming removed 1 base from V and 1 base from J, with 9 bases in between. CDR3 nucleotide sequence: TGTGCCAGTAGTATAGCCGCAGGCCGCACAGATACGCAGTATTTT. Encoded protein: CASSIAAGRTDTQYF.

V gene TRBV4-3 combines with J gene TRBJ1-2; D call uncertain. V gave up 4 bases and J gave up 2 bases, with 14 bases separating them. CDR3 length: 15 residues. Germline assignment: CDR1 LGHNA and CDR2 YSLEER. The CDR3 loop is CASSLDLGQNYGYTF. In nucleotides, the CDR3 is TGCGCCAGCAGCCTAGATTTAGGGCAGAACTATGGCTACACCTTC.

V and J are TRBV19 and TRBJ2-5, with 10 bases lining up with TRBD2. Germline V gene lookup returns CDR1 LNHDA and CDR2 SQIVND (reference sequence). The CDR3 length is 15 residues. V lost 5 bases, J lost 5 bases, and 8 bases stayed unmatched. Written as DNA, the CDR3 is TGTGCCAGTAGTCCAGAGCGGGGGGGCCCGGAGACCCAGTACTTC. It codes for CASSPERGGPETQYF.

V gene TRBV18 combines with J gene TRBJ2-7, with 10 bases matching TRBD2. CDR3 size: 17 residues. J was trimmed by 2 bases and V by 6 bases; bases with no gene match: 13. CDR1 KGHSH and CDR2 LQKENI come from the germline V gene. The CDR3 coding sequence is TGTGCCAGCTCCTCCGGGACTAGCGCACATGGGGCCTACGAGCAGTACTTC. Its protein product is CASSSGTSAHGAYEQYF.

The chain employs TRBV7-2 and TRBJ1-5; D possibly corresponds to TRBD1 (5 bases). Germline V gives CDR1 SGHTA, CDR2 FQGNSA. CDR3 length: 14 residues. V was shortened by 5 bases and J by 6 bases, with 14 bases between the two germline ends. CDR3 sequence reads: CASSPLRGSQPQHF. For the CDR3, the DNA is TGTGCCAGCAGCCCCCTTAGGGGTTCTCAGCCCCAGCATTTT.

This chain links TRBV14 with TRBJ2-7; 10 bases are a match to TRBD2. With 4 bases clipped from V and 5 bases from J, the junction kept 8 bases outside the gene matches. This CDR3 contains 15 residues. Germline CDR1 is SGHDN and CDR2 is FVKESK. The CDR3 sequence: CASSLELAGFNEQYF. The CDR3 region has the DNA TGTGCCAGCAGCCTAGAACTAGCGGGGTTTAACGAGCAGTACTTC.

The gene calls are TRBV28 and TRBJ1-5, with D unresolved. This CDR3 comprises 11 residues. Germline assignment: CDR1 MDHEN and CDR2 SYDVKM. Trimming cost V 6 bases and J 4 bases, with 4 bases left between them. The CDR3 region is CASSDNQPQHF. In nucleotides, the CDR3 is TGTGCCAGCAGCGATAATCAGCCCCAGCATTTT.

The chain uses TRBV10-3 and TRBJ2-7; 8 nucleotides align to TRBD2. Germline loops: CDR1 ENHRY, CDR2 SYGVKD. With V trimmed by 3 bases and J by 2 bases, 9 bases remained unmatched. CDR3 length: 16 amino acids. CDR3 in DNA: TGTGCCATCAGTGACCCTAGCGGGCGAACAACCTACGAGCAGTACTTC. It codes for CAISDPSGRTTYEQYF.

This chain joins TRBV28 and TRBJ2-3; no definite D call. Germline lookup yields CDR1 MDHEN and CDR2 SYDVKM. The CDR3 has 12 amino acids. V shed 6 bases and J shed 6 bases, with 10 bases lying between them. In nucleotides, the CDR3 is TGTGCCAGCAGCCCCCGTCGGGATACGCAGTATTTT. The encoded protein is CASSPRRDTQYF. Variable domain in full (rest from reference TRBV28 and TRBJ2-3): DVKVTQSSRYLVKRTGEKVFLECVQDMDHENMFWYRQDPGLGLRLIYFSYDVKMKEKGDIPEGYSVSREKKERFSLILESASTNQTSMYLCASSPRRDTQYFGPGTRLTVL.

This rearrangement joins TRBV7-8 to TRBJ1-3; 10 bases line up with TRBD1. V shed 1 base and J 4 bases; nucleotides not matched to a gene: 10. The germline gives CDR1 SGHVS, CDR2 FQNEAQ. This CDR3 is 18 amino acids long. The CDR3 DNA reads TGTGCCAGCAGCTTAGGGCCGGGACAGGGGAAGATAGGAAACACCATATATTTT. It yields the protein CASSLGPGQGKIGNTIYF.

The chain has TRBV30 and TRBJ2-2; D possibly corresponds to TRBD1 (6 bases). V was cut by 2 bases and J by 5 bases, with 9 bases left in between. Germline loops: CDR1 GTSNPN, CDR2 SVGIG (reference sequence). This CDR3 is 13 amino acids long. The chain's CDR3 is CAWSSRGTGELFF. The DNA of the CDR3 is TGTGCCTGGAGTTCGAGGGGGACCGGGGAGCTGTTTTTT.

The table lists this clone with a count of one. The rearrangement links TRBV7-9 to TRBJ1-2; tentative D call: TRBD1 (5 bases). Trimming removed 5 bases at V and 4 bases at J, with 14 bases between. The CDR3 length is 14 residues. Germline assignment: CDR1 SEHNR and CDR2 FQNEAQ (reference sequence). The CDR3 nucleotides read TGTGCCAGCAGCCCCCGGGACTTGGCCTATGGCTACACCTTC. This sequence encodes CASSPRDLAYGYTF.

The gene calls are TRBV18 and TRBJ1-6; D unclear. Germline V gene lookup returns CDR1 KGHSH and CDR2 LQKENI. Trimming shortened V by 3 bases and J by 5 bases, and 14 bases separated the two germline ends. The CDR3 is 16 residues long. CDR3 sequence: CASSPGTGLDNSPLHF. CDR3 sequence (DNA): TGTGCCAGCTCACCGGGAACGGGGTTGGATAATTCACCCCTCCACTTT.

The rearrangement joins TRBV7-2 to TRBJ2-7; 9 nucleotides align to TRBD1. The trim removed 5 bases at V and 6 bases at J, leaving 8 bases unmatched. Germline lookup yields CDR1 SGHTA and CDR2 FQGNSA. The CDR3 sequence is 14 residues long. The CDR3 loop is CASSTVTGGFEQYF. CDR3 bases: TGTGCCAGCAGCACTGTGACAGGGGGGTTCGAGCAGTACTTC.

This chain uses TRBV19 with TRBJ2-7; 10 nucleotides align to TRBD1. This CDR3 spans 14 amino acids. V lost 5 bases and J lost 5; bases outside the gene matches: 6. CDR1 is LNHDA and CDR2 is SQIVND in the germline V gene (reference sequence). The CDR3 region has the DNA TGTGCCAGTAGTTCCGGGACAGGGGACGACGAGCAGTACTTC. Protein product: CASSSGTGDDEQYF.

This clone has a single count. V and J are TRBV29-1 and TRBJ2-7; 9 positions agree with TRBD2. Germline V CDR1 and CDR2: SQVTM, ANQGSEA. This CDR3 spans 17 amino acids. After removal of 3 bases from V and 5 bases from J, the junction contained 17 bases not matched to a gene. DNA of the CDR3: TGCAGCGTTGAGGTCCTAGCGGGGTGGGTGGTAAGCCACGAGCAGTACTTC. Its protein product is CSVEVLAGWVVSHEQYF.

The chain couples TRBV18 to TRBJ1-3, with D tentatively TRBD1 (5 bases). V lost 1 base, J lost 2 bases, and 9 bases lay in between. Per germline, CDR1 KGHSH and CDR2 LQKENI. This CDR3 spans 15 amino acids. This CDR3 is CASSPLGTAGNTIYF. Here the CDR3 DNA reads TGTGCCAGCTCACCACTAGGGACGGCTGGAAACACCATATATTTT.

The chain has TRBV30 and TRBJ1-2; D not certain. The CDR3 runs to 12 residues. The germline V gene encodes CDR1 GTSNPN and CDR2 SVGIG (reference sequence). V lost 0 bases and J 7 bases, leaving 9 bases between the germline ends. The CDR3 DNA reads as TGTGCCTGGAGTGTTACAAATACTGGCTACACCTTC. Its protein product is CAWSVTNTGYTF. Supplemented by reference TRBV30 and TRBJ1-2, the full variable domain reads SQTIHQWPATLVQPVGSPLSLECTVEGTSNPNLYWYRQAAGRGLQLLFYSVGIGQISSEVPQNLSASRPQDRQFILSSKKLLLSDSGFYLCAWSVTNTGYTFGSGTRLTVV.

The chain combines TRBV27 with TRBJ1-1, with 7 bases aligning to TRBD1. V trimming: 5 bases; J trimming: 8 bases; junction bases outside the gene matches: 8. This CDR3 is built from 13 residues. CDR1 MNHEY and CDR2 SMNVEV come from the germline V gene (reference sequence). Written as DNA, the CDR3 is TGTGCCAGCAGTGGAGGGGGCAGGGTCGAAGCTTTCTTT. It specifies CASSGGGRVEAFF.

This clone was seen once. The gene calls are TRBV18 and TRBJ2-7; D could derive from TRBD1 or TRBD2 (6 bases each). This CDR3 spans 15 amino acids. V lost 2 bases and J 6 bases, leaving 17 bases between the germline ends. Per the germline V gene, CDR1 is KGHSH and CDR2 is LQKENI. The CDR3 nucleotides read TGTGCCAGCTCACCAAAGAAGGGGGGAACCGTCGAGCAGTACTTC. As protein: CASSPKKGGTVEQYF. Full variable domain (outside the CDR3, taken from reference TRBV18 and TRBJ2-7): NAGVMQNPRHLVRRRGQEARLRCSPMKGHSHVYWYRQLPEEGLKFMVYLQKENIIDESGMPKERFSAEFPKEGPSILRIQQVVRGDSAAYFCASSPKKGGTVEQYFGPGTRLTVT.

This chain links TRBV28 with TRBJ1-5; possibly TRBD1 for D (6 bases). The CDR3 is 15 residues long. Germline V gene data show CDR1 as MDHEN and CDR2 as SYDVKM. Trimming removed 8 bases from V and 2 bases from J, with 16 bases in between. The CDR3 nucleotides are TGTGCCAGCTTCGAAGGGGGACCTGGCAATCAGCCCCAGCATTTT. This translates into CASFEGGPGNQPQHF.

DNA for the CDR3: TGTGCCAGCAGTGACTCCGGGGGGGGATACAATGAGCAGTTCTTC. Protein: CASSDSGGGYNEQFF. This chain uses TRBV6-4 with TRBJ2-1; 8 positions agree with TRBD2. The CDR3 has 15 amino acids. Germline values: CDR1 MRHNA, CDR2 SNTAGT. The J segment lost 4 bases and the V segment lost 0 bases, leaving 2 bases of the junction unmatched.

The chain uses TRBV6-5 and TRBJ1-2; 9 bases map to TRBD1. Losses at the gene ends were 2 bases for V and 6 bases for J; bases not matched to a gene: 7. Germline CDR1 reads MNHEY; CDR2 reads SVGAGI. The CDR3 contains 15 residues. The CDR3 region has the DNA TGTGCCAGCAGTTACAGGACAGGGGAGGGGAATGGCTACACCTTC. It codes for CASSYRTGEGNGYTF.

The CDR3 bases are TGTGCCAGCAGCAGTTTGGGGGGACATCTTAGCAATCAGCCCCAGCATTTT. The encoded protein is CASSSLGGHLSNQPQHF. The V and J genes are TRBV28 and TRBJ1-5, with D perhaps TRBD1 (6 bases). Germline CDR1 and CDR2: MDHEN and SYDVKM. Trimming left V 6 bases short and J 0 bases short, with 18 bases between. The CDR3 has 17 amino acids.

This chain links TRBV5-5 with TRBJ1-3; D gene unclear. This CDR3 contains 16 residues. Trimming removed 2 bases at V and 0 bases at J, with 12 bases between. Germline V gives CDR1 SGHKS, CDR2 YYEKEE (reference sequence). As DNA, the CDR3 is TGTGCCAGCAGCTTACAGCTCAGCCCCTCTGGAAACACCATATATTTT. It specifies CASSLQLSPSGNTIYF.

The chain carries TRBV11-1 and TRBJ2-7; 7 bases align to TRBD1. V trimming: 5 bases; J trimming: 1 base; junction bases outside the gene matches: 8. The CDR3 sequence is 15 residues long. Germline lookup yields CDR1 SGHAT and CDR2 FQDESV (reference sequence). The CDR3 nucleotides are TGTGCCAGCAGCCCCCGGACAGGCGGATCCTACGAGCAGTACTTC. Encoded protein: CASSPRTGGSYEQYF.